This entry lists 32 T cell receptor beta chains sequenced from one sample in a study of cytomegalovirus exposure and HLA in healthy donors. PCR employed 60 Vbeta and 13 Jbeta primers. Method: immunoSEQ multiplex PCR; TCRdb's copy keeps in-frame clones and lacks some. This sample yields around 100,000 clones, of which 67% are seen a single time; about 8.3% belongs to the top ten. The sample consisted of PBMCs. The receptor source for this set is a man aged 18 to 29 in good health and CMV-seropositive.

The CDR3 DNA reads as TGTGCCAGCAGTGAAGCGAGGGGACAGGGGGCGTGTGGCTACACCTTC. It specifies CASSEARGQGACGYTF. V usage is TRBV6-1 and J usage is TRBJ1-2; 12 bases match TRBD1. The CDR3 is 16 residues long. CDR1 and CDR2 (germline): MNHNS, SASEGT. V trimming: 0 bases; J trimming: 7 bases; junction bases outside the gene matches: 6.

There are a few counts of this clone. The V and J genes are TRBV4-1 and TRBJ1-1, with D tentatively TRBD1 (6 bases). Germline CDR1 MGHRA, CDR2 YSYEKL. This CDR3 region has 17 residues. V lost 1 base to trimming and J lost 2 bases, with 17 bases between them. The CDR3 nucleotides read TGCGCCAGCAGCCAAGGGACAGAAGGATTCCTTAACACTGAAGCTTTCTTT. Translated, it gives CASSQGTEGFLNTEAFF.

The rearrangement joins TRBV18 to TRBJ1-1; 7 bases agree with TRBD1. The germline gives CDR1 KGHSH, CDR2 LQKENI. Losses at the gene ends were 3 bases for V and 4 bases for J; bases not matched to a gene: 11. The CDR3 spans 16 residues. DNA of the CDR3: TGTGCCAGCTCACCCGAGACCGGGACAGTGGGCACTGAAGCTTTCTTT. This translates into CASSPETGTVGTEAFF.

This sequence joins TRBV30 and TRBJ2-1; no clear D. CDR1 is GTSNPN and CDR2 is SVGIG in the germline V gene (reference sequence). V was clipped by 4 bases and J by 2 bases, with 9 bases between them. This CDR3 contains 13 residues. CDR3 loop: CAWMEIPYNEQFF. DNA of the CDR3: TGTGCCTGGATGGAGATACCCTACAATGAGCAGTTCTTC.

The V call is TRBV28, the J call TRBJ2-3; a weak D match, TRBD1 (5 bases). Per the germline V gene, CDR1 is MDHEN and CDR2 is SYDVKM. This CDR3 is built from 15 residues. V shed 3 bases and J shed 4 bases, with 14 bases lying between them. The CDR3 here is CASSLGRVPPDTQYF. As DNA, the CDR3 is TGTGCCAGCAGTTTGGGCAGGGTTCCTCCAGATACGCAGTATTTT.

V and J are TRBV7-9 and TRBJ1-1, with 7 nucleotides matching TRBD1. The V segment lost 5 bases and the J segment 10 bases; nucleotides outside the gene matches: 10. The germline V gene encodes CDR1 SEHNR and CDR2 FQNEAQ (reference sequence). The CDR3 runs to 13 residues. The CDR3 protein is CASSPRQGRLAFF. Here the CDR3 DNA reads TGTGCCAGCAGCCCGAGACAGGGACGTTTAGCTTTCTTT.

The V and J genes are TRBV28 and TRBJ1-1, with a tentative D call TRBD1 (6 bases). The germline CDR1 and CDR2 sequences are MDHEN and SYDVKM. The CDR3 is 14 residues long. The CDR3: CAGGPGQPNTEAFF. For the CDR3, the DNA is TGTGCAGGAGGACCGGGACAACCGAACACTGAAGCTTTCTTT.

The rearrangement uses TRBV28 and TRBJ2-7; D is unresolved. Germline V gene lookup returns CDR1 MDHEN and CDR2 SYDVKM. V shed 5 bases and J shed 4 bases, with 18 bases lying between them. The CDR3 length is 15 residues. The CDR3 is CASSTPGRLPYEQYV. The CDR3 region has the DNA TGTGCCAGCAGTACCCCCGGCAGGTTGCCATACGAGCAGTACGTC.

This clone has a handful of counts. The CDR3 DNA is TGTGCCAGCAGCCATGGGAGGGTTTACAATGAGCAGTTCTTC. Protein sequence: CASSHGRVYNEQFF. The rearrangement uses TRBV14 and TRBJ2-1; 7 bases agree with TRBD2. Per germline, CDR1 SGHDN and CDR2 FVKESK. J lost 4 bases, V lost 3 bases, and 3 bases had no gene match. This CDR3 contains 14 residues. Based on the CDR3 plus reference TRBV14 and TRBJ2-1, the full variable domain is EAGVTQFPSHSVIEKGQTVTLRCDPISGHDNLYWYRRVMGKEIKFLLHFVKESKQDESGMPNNRFLAERTGGTYSTLKVQPAELEDSGVYFCASSHGRVYNEQFFGPGTRLTVL.

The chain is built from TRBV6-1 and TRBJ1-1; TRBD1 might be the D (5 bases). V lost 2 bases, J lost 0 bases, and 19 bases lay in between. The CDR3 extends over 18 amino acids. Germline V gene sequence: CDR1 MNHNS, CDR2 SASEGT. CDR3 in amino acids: CASSERVLRANLNTEAFF. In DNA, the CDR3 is TGTGCCAGCAGTGAACGGGTCCTCAGGGCAAATCTGAACACTGAAGCTTTCTTT.

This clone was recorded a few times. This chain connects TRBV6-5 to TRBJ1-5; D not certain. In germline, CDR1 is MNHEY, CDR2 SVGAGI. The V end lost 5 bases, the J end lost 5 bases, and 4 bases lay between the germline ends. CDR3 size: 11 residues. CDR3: CASSVDQPQHF. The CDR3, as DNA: TGTGCCAGCAGTGTAGATCAGCCCCAGCATTTT.

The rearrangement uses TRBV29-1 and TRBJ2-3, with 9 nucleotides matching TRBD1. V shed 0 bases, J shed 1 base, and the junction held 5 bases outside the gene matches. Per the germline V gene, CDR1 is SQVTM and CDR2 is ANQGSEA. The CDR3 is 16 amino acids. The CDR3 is CSVEDPGTGRTDTQYF. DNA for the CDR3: TGCAGCGTTGAAGATCCCGGGACAGGGCGCACAGATACGCAGTATTTT.

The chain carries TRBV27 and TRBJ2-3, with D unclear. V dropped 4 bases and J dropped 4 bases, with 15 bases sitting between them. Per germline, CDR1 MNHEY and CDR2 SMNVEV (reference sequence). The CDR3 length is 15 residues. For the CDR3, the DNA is TGTGCCAGCAGTTCCCCCCATGGAGTCGCAGATACGCAGTATTTT. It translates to CASSSPHGVADTQYF.

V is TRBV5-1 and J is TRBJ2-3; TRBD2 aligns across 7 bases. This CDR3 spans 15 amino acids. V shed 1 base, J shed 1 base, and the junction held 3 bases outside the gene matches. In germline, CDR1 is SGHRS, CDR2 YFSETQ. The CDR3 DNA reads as TGCGCCAGCAGCTTGAAAACTAGCGGCACAGATACGCAGTATTTT. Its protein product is CASSLKTSGTDTQYF.

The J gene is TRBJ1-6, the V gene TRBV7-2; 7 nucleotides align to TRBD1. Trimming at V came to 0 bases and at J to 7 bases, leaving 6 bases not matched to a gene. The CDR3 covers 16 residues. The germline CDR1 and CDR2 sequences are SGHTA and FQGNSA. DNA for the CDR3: TGTGCCAGCAGCTTAGCGGAGGGGGCCGGCAATTCACCCCTCCACTTT. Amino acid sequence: CASSLAEGAGNSPLHF.

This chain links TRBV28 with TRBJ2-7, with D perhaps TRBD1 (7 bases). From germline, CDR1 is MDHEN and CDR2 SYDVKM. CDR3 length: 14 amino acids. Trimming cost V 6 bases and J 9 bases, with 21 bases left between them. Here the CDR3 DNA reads TGTGCCAGCAGCCGCGGGGCAGGGGGTGGGGGGCAGTACGTC. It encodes CASSRGAGGGGQYV.

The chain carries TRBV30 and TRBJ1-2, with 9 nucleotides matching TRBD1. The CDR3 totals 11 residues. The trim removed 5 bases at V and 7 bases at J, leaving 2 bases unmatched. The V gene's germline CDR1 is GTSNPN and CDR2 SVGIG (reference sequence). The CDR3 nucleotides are TGTGCCTGGGGGACAGGGCGTGGCTACACCTTC. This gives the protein CAWGTGRGYTF. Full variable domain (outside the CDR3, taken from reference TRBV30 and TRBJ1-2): SQTIHQWPATLVQPVGSPLSLECTVEGTSNPNLYWYRQAAGRGLQLLFYSVGIGQISSEVPQNLSASRPQDRQFILSSKKLLLSDSGFYLCAWGTGRGYTFGSGTRLTVV.

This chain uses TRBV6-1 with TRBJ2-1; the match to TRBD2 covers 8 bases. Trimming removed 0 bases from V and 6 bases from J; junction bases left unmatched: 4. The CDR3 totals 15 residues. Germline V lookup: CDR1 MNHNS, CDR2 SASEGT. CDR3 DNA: TGTGCCAGCAGTGAAGCTAGCGGGGAAGGCAATGAGCAGTTCTTC. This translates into CASSEASGEGNEQFF.

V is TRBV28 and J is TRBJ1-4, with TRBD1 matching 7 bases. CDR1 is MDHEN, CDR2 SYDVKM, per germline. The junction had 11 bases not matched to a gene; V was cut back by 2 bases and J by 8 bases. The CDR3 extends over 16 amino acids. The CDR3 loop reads CASSLAEKGAEEKLFF. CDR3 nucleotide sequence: TGTGCCAGCAGTTTAGCGGAGAAGGGGGCAGAAGAAAAACTGTTTTTT.

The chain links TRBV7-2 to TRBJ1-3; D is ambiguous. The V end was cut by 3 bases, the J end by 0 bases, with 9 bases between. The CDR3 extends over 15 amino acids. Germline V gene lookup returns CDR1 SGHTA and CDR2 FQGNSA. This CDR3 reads CASSLGFFSGNTIYF. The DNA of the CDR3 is TGTGCCAGCAGCTTGGGCTTCTTCTCTGGAAACACCATATATTTT.

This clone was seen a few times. CDR3 nucleotides: TGTGCCTGGAGCCCCGACAGCTATAGCAATCAGCCCCAGCATTTT. Its protein is CAWSPDSYSNQPQHF. The chain carries TRBV30 and TRBJ1-5; tentatively, D is TRBD1 (5 bases). There are 15 residues in the CDR3. Germline V CDR1 and CDR2: GTSNPN, SVGIG (reference sequence). V lost 3 bases, J lost 0 bases, and 12 bases lay in between.

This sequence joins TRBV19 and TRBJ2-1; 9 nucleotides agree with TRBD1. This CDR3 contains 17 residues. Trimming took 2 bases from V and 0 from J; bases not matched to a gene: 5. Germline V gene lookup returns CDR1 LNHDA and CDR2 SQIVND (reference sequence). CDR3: CASSIRGQGSSYNEQFF. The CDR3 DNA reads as TGTGCCAGTAGTATAAGGGGACAGGGAAGCTCCTACAATGAGCAGTTCTTC.

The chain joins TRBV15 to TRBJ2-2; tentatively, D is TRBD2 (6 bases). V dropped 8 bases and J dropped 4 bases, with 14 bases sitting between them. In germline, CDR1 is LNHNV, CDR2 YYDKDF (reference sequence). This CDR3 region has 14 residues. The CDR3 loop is CATQWRASTGELFF. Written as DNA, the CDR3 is TGTGCCACCCAGTGGAGGGCGTCCACCGGGGAGCTGTTTTTT.

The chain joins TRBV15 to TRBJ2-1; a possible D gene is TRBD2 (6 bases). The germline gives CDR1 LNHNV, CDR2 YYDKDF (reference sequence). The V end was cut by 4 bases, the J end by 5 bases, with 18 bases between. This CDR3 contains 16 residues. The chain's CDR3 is CATSTYRAGGNNEQFF. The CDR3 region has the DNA TGTGCCACCAGCACGTATAGAGCCGGGGGAAACAATGAGCAGTTCTTC. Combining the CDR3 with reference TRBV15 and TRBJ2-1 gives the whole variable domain DAMVIQNPRYQVTQFGKPVTLSCSQTLNHNVMYWYQQKSSQAPKLLFHYYDKDFNNEADTPDNFQSRRPNTSFCFLDIRSPGLGDTAMYLCATSTYRAGGNNEQFFGPGTRLTVL.

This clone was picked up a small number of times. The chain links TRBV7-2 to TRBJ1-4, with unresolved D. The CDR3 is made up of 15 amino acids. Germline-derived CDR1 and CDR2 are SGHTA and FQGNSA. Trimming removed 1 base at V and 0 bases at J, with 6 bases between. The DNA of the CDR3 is TGTGCCAGCAGCTTAGGTCCCGCAACTAATGAAAAACTGTTTTTT. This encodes CASSLGPATNEKLFF.

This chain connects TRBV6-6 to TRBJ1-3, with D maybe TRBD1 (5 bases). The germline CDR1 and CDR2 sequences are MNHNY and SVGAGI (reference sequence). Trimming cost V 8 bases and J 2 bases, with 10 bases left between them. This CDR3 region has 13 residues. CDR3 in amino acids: CASGGSAGNTIYF. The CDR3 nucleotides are TGTGCCAGCGGGGGGTCGGCTGGAAACACCATATATTTT.

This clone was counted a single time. The CDR3 spells CASSPDRGLYYGYTF. CDR3 DNA: TGTGCCAGCAGCCCGGACAGGGGGCTCTACTATGGCTACACCTTC. This chain links TRBV28 with TRBJ1-2, with 11 nucleotides matching TRBD1. V gave up 6 bases and J gave up 3 bases; unmatched junction bases: 6. In germline, CDR1 is MDHEN, CDR2 SYDVKM. The CDR3 consists of 15 residues.

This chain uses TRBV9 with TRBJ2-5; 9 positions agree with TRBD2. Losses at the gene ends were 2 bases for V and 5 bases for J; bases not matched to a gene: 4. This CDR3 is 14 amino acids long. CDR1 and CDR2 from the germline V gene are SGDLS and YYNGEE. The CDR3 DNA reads TGTGCCAGCAGCGTCGGGACTAGCTGGGAGACCCAGTACTTC. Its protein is CASSVGTSWETQYF.

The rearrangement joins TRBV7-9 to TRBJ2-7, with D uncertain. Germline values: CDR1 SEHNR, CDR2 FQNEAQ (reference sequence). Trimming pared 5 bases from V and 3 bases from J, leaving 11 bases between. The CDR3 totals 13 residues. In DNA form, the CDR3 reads TGTGCCAGCAGCCCCGACAAGTACTACGAGCAGTACTTC. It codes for CASSPDKYYEQYF.

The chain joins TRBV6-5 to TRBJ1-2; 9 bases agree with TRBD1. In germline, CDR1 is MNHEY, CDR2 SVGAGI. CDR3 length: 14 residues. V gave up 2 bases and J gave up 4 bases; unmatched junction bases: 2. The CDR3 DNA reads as TGTGCCAGCAGTTACCAGACAGGGGGCTATGGCTACACCTTC. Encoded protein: CASSYQTGGYGYTF.

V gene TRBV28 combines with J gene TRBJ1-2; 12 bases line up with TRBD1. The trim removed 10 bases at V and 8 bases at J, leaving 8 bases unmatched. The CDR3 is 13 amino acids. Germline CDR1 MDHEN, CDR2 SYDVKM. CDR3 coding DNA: TGTGCCACCCGCCGGGACAGGGGGCTCGGCTACACCTTC. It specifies CATRRDRGLGYTF.

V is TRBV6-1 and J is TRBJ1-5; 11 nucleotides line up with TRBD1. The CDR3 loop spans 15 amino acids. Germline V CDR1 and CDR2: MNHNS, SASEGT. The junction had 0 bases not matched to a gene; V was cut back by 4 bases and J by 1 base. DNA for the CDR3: TGTGCCAGCAGTGGGACAGGGGGCAGCAATCAGCCCCAGCATTTT. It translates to CASSGTGGSNQPQHF.